The rows below give T cell receptor beta chains drawn from one sample of a study of blood T cell repertoires in COVID-19. The protocol was immunoSEQ multiplex PCR, while the TCRdb copy is restricted to in-frame clones and leaves out a portion. This table has around 150,000 clones, about 86% appearing once. What was sequenced was peripheral blood. All receptors derive from a woman in her sixties or seventies with acute or convalescent COVID-19. Each CDR3 is given with its conserved first and last residue. A D gene is named only where the DNA matches it firmly. Only some rows state a clone size, as once, few, many or a class for expanded clones.

TRBD1	TRBV5-1	NA	TRBJ2-1	TGCGCCAGCAGCGCCGGACAGGAAGAACTATATGAGCAGTTCTTC	CASSAGQEELYEQFF
TRBD1	TRBV27	NA	TRBJ2-7	TGTGCCAGCAGTACGATGACAGGGGGCGCCTACGAGCAGTACTTC	CASSTMTGGAYEQYF
NA	TRBV9	NA	TRBJ1-4	TGTGCCAGCAGCGTAGGGGGGCAGTTCAATGAAAAACTGTTTTTT	CASSVGGQFNEKLFF
NA	TRBV24-1	NA	TRBJ2-1	TGTGCCACCAGCGCTGGGCAGGGCATCTACAATGAGCAGTTCTTC	CATSAGQGIYNEQFF
TRBD2	TRBV10-2	NA	TRBJ2-5	TGCGCCAGCAGTGTAGCGGGTAAACAAGAGACCCAGTACTTC	CASSVAGKQETQYF
NA	TRBV18	NA	TRBJ1-1	TGTGCCAGCTCACCACTGGCAGGGTTGAACACTGAAGCTTTCTTT	CASSPLAGLNTEAFF
TRBD2	TRBV28	NA	TRBJ2-1	TGTGCCAGCAGTTCTATTCTCCTGCGGGAGGGAGAATACAATGAGCAGTTCTTC	CASSSILLREGEYNEQFF
TRBD2	TRBV19	NA	TRBJ2-1	TGTGCCAGTAGTATAGCCGGCGGGAGATTCGATGAGCAGTTCTTC	CASSIAGGRFDEQFF
TRBD2	TRBV30	NA	TRBJ2-3	TGTGCCTGGAGTTCACTAGCGGGAGCTGTAGATACGCAGTATTTT	CAWSSLAGAVDTQYF
NA	TRBV2	NA	TRBJ2-7	TGTGCCAGCAGTGAAATTTCGGGGGGAACAGGGGGCTACGAGCAGTACTTC	CASSEISGGTGGYEQYF
TRBD2	TRBV3-1/TRBV3-2	NA	TRBJ2-1	TGTGCCAGCAGCGCCCGATTCGGGGGGAACGACAAGATGGGGCAGTTCTTC	CASSARFGGNDKMGQFF
NA	TRBV10-3	once	TRBJ1-1	TGTGCCATCAGCAGTGATGGAGTCGTAGCTTTCTTT	CAISSDGVVAFF
NA	TRBV28	NA	TRBJ1-1	TGTGCCAGCAGTTCCCTTCTACAGGCGAACACTGAAGCTTTCTTT	CASSSLLQANTEAFF
NA	TRBV7-2	NA	TRBJ2-3	TGTGCCAGCAGCTCGAAAATAACTTTACGCACAGATACGCAGTATTTT	CASSSKITLRTDTQYF
NA	TRBV6-6	NA	TRBJ1-2	TGTGCCAGCACCCTCCCAGGCGCCCCAGGGGATGGCTACACCTTC	CASTLPGAPGDGYTF
NA	TRBV19	NA	TRBJ1-3	TGTGCCAGTAGTACCCCACCTATACCAGGAAACACCATATATTTT	CASSTPPIPGNTIYF
NA	TRBV28	NA	TRBJ1-4	TGTGCCAGCGGACGGACAGCAACTAATGAAAAACTGTTTTTT	CASGRTATNEKLFF
NA	TRBV9	NA	TRBJ2-1	TGTGCCAGCAGCGTAGGCGGGACGTCCTACAATGAGCAGTTCTTC	CASSVGGTSYNEQFF
NA	TRBV3-1/TRBV3-2	NA	TRBJ1-5	TGTGCCAGCCGATGCTATCAGGGCATCGGCAATCAGCCCCAGCATTTT	CASRCYQGIGNQPQHF
NA	TRBV7-3	once	TRBJ2-3	TGTGCCAGCAGCTTAATGCGGAGCACAGATACGCAGTATTTT	CASSLMRSTDTQYF
TRBD2	TRBV28	NA	TRBJ2-1	TGTGCCAGCAGTTTGGGCGGGAGGGCTTATGAGCAGTTCTTC	CASSLGGRAYEQFF
TRBD2	TRBV4-1	NA	TRBJ2-7	TGCGCCAGCAGCCAACCCGGTGGTAGCGGGAGAAACGAGCAGTACTTC	CASSQPGGSGRNEQYF
TRBD1	TRBV25-1	NA	TRBJ2-1	TGTGCCAGCAGTGCCTCGGGGTGGACAGGGTCGTTCTTC	CASSASGWTGSFF
TRBD1	TRBV5-4	NA	TRBJ2-3	TGTGCCAGCAGCTTGGGACAGGGAAGGGATACGCAGTATTTT	CASSLGQGRDTQYF
TRBD1	TRBV6-6	NA	TRBJ1-2	TGTGCCAGCCAGCGGGGGACAGGGGGCGCCGGCTATGGCTACACCTTC	CASQRGTGGAGYGYTF
TRBD1	TRBV3-1/TRBV3-2	NA	TRBJ1-1	TGTGCCAGCAGCCAGGGACAGGGAGCATCAGAAGCTTTCTTT	CASSQGQGASEAFF
TRBD1	TRBV28	few	TRBJ2-7	TGTGCCAGCAGTCGGGACAGGGGGCGCGAGCAGTACTTC	CASSRDRGREQYF
TRBD1	TRBV18	NA	TRBJ2-5	TGTGCCAGCTCACCGAGGACAGGGTCAGAGACCCAGTACTTC	CASSPRTGSETQYF
NA	TRBV7-2	NA	TRBJ2-1	TGTGCCAGCAGCCGTCAGGGGGGAGATGAGCAGTTCTTC	CASSRQGGDEQFF